This T cell receptor beta chain was retrieved from a study of blood T cell repertoires in COVID-19. About the research overall: Specimens from acute and convalescent COVID-19 originated in the United States, Italy and Spain. T cells, B-cell-depleted T cells, or PBMCs provided the cDNA or gDNA that served as material.

The authors' processing: Estimates of nucleated cell counts were drawn from the amplification of reference gene primers. Measured with immunoSEQ multiplex PCR; TCRdb has only the in-frame clones, and not every one. D and trimming were read from the DNA, whereas the V and J calls and clone size are those reported in that table. Altogether more than 80,000 clones are present, approximately 89% being singletons, with the ten largest covering approximately 12%. The CDR3 has 18 amino acids. V shed 5 bases, J shed 4 bases, and the junction held 20 bases outside the gene matches. The germline V gene encodes CDR1 MNHEY and CDR2 SMNVEV (reference sequence).

Specimen: peripheral blood. This clonotype was obtained from an elderly man with acute or convalescent COVID-19. V and J are TRBV27 and TRBJ2-7, with 7 bases fitting TRBD2. The CDR3 protein is CASSPAPPWGGLLYEQYF. In nucleotides, the CDR3 is TGTGCCAGCAGTCCCGCGCCCCCTTGGGGGGGACTACTGTACGAGCAGTACTTC.